Listed below are T cell receptor beta chains from one sample, sequenced in a study of cytomegalovirus exposure and HLA in healthy donors. Clones were sequenced by immunoSEQ multiplex PCR, and TCRdb holds only the in-frame ones, with some missing. The sample lists approximately 110,000 clones; roughly four fifths were seen once. Sequencing was carried out using PBMCs. These receptors all stem from a man aged 30 to 45 in good health and CMV-seropositive. Each CDR3 is given with its conserved first and last residue. D genes are given only for firm matches. Some rows have no size entry. The others give once, few or many, or a class for an expanded clone.

d_gene | j_gene | abundance | v_gene | CDR3aa | CDR3nt
- | TRBJ1-4 | - | TRBV27 | CASSLWTGTVNEKLFF | TGTGCCAGCAGTTTATGGACCGGGACTGTGAATGAAAAACTGTTTTTT
- | TRBJ2-3 | - | TRBV21-1 | CASSIGTSGTDTQYF | TGTGCCAGCAGCATCGGGACTAGCGGCACAGATACGCAGTATTTT
TRBD1 | TRBJ1-6 | - | TRBV2 | CASHVQGVESPLHF | TGTGCCAGCCACGTACAGGGGGTAGAGTCACCCCTCCACTTT
- | TRBJ2-7 | - | TRBV28 | CASSAHSYEQYF | TGTGCCAGCAGTGCCCACAGCTACGAGCAGTACTTC
- | TRBJ1-3 | - | TRBV5-1 | CASSSHGAENTIYF | TGCGCCAGCAGCTCCCATGGGGCTGAAAACACCATATATTTT
TRBD1 | TRBJ1-3 | - | TRBV11-2 | CASSTYRGRTGNTIYF | TGTGCCAGCAGCACATACAGGGGTAGGACTGGAAACACCATATATTTT
- | TRBJ1-4 | - | TRBV30 | CAWSIRGEKLFF | TGTGCCTGGAGTATTCGGGGTGAAAAACTGTTTTTT
TRBD1 | TRBJ1-1 | - | TRBV19 | CASTPTGVNTEAFF | TGTGCCAGTACTCCGACAGGGGTGAACACTGAAGCTTTCTTT
TRBD1 | TRBJ2-2 | - | TRBV10-1 | CASRYERTGQSPWVGELFF | TGCGCCAGCAGATACGAAAGGACAGGGCAATCCCCGTGGGTCGGGGAGCTGTTTTTT
TRBD1 | TRBJ1-5 | - | TRBV6-6 | CASQGEHSNQPQHF | TGTGCCAGCCAGGGGGAGCATAGCAATCAGCCCCAGCATTTT
- | TRBJ2-7 | - | TRBV9 | CASSSSSSYEQYF | TGTGCCAGCAGCTCCTCGAGTTCCTACGAGCAGTACTTC
TRBD2 | TRBJ2-1 | - | TRBV27 | CASSSWGGSYNEQFF | TGTGCCAGCAGTTCTTGGGGGGGATCCTACAATGAGCAGTTCTTC
TRBD2 | TRBJ2-2 | few | TRBV25-1 | CASSRTSENTGELFF | TGTGCCAGCAGTAGGACTAGCGAGAACACCGGGGAGCTGTTTTTT
TRBD2 | TRBJ2-7 | - | TRBV9 | CASSVEASGYYEQYF | TGTGCCAGCAGCGTAGAGGCTAGCGGCTACTACGAGCAGTACTTC
- | TRBJ1-5 | - | TRBV5-4 | CASSIGSNQPQHF | TGTGCCAGCAGCATCGGTAGCAATCAGCCCCAGCATTTT
TRBD2 | TRBJ2-6 | - | TRBV18 | CASSRGGTGANVLTF | TGTGCCAGCTCCCGGGGAGGGACCGGGGCCAACGTCCTGACTTTC
TRBD2 | TRBJ2-2 | - | TRBV5-4 | CASSLHGRALNTGELFF | TGTGCCAGCAGCTTGCACGGGAGGGCCTTAAACACCGGGGAGCTGTTTTTT
TRBD2 | TRBJ2-5 | - | TRBV15 | CATSWGTSGTETQYF | TGTGCCACCAGCTGGGGGACTAGCGGGACCGAGACCCAGTACTTC
- | TRBJ2-1 | - | TRBV29-1 | CSAARDTRNEQFF | TGCAGCGCCGCCCGAGACACCAGGAATGAGCAGTTCTTC
TRBD1 | TRBJ1-1 | - | TRBV5-4 | CASSPDRGRVKDTEAFF | TGTGCCAGCAGCCCGGACAGGGGCCGCGTAAAAGACACTGAAGCTTTCTTT